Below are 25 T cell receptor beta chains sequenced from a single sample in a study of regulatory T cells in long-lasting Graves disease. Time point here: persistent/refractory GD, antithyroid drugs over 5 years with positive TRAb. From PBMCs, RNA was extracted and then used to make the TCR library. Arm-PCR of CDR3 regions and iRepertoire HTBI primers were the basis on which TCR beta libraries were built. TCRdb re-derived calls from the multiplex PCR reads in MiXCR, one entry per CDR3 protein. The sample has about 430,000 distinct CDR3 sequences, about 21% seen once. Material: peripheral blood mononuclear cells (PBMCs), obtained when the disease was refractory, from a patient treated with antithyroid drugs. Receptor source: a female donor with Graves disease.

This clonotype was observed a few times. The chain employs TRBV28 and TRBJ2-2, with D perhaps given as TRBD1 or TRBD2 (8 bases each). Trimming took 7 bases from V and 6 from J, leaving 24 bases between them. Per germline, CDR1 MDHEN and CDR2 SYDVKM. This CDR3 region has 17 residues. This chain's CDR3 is CASKTSGGPGLAGELFF. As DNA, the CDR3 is TGTGCCAGCAAGACCTCAGGGGGCCCGGGACTAGCCGGGGAGCTGTTTTTT.

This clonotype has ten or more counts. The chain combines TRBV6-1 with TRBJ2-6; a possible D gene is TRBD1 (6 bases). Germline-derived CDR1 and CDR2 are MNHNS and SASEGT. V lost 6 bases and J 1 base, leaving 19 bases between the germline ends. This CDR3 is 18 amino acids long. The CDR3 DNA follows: TGTGCCAGCAGATCCCGCCGGGACATCTTTTCTGGGGCCAACGTCCTGACTTTC. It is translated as CASRSRRDIFSGANVLTF.

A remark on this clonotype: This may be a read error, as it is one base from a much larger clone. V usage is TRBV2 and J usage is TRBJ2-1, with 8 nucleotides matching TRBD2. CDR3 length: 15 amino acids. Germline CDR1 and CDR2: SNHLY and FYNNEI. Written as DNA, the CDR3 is TGTGCCAGCAGTGCCCGTAGCGGGGACTACAATGTGCAGTTCTTC. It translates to CASSARSGDYNVQFF.

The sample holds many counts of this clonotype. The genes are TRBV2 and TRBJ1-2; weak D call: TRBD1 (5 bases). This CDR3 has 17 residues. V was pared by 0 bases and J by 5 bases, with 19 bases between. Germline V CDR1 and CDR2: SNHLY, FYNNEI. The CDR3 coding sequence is TGTGCCAGCAGTGAAGCGGGGGTAGGCCCCCAAGAGTATGGCTACACCTTC. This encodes CASSEAGVGPQEYGYTF.

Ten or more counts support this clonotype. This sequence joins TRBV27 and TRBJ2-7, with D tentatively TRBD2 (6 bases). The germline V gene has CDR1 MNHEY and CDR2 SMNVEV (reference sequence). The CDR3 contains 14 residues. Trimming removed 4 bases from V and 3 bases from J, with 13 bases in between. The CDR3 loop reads CASSYVRGNYEQYF. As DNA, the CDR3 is TGTGCCAGCAGTTACGTACGGGGGAACTACGAGCAGTACTTC.

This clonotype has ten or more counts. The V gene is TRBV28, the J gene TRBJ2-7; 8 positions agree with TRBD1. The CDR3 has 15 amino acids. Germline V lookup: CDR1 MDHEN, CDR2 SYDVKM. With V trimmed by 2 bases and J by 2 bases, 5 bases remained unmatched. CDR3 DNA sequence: TGTGCCAGCAGTTTAAGGGGACAGGTAACCTACGAGCAGTACTTC. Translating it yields CASSLRGQVTYEQYF.

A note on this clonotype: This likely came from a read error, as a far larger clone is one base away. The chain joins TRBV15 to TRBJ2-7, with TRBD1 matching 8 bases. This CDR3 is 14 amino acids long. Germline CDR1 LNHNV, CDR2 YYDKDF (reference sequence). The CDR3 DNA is TGTGTCACTCTAACCGGGACAGGCTCCTACGAGCAGTACTTC. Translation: CVTLTGTGSYEQYF.

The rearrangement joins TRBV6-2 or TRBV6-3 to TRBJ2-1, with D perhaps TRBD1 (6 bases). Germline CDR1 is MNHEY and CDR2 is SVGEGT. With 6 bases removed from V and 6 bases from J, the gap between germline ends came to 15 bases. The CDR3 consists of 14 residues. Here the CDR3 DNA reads TGTGCCAGCAGAGAGACGACAGGACGCAATGAGCAGTTCTTC. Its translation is CASRETTGRNEQFF.

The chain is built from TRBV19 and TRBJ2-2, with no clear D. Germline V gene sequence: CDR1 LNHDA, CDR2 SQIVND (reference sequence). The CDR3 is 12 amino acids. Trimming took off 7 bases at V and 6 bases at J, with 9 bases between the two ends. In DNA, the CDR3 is TGTGCCAGTATAACAAGGGCCGGGGAGCTGTTTTTT. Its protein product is CASITRAGELFF.

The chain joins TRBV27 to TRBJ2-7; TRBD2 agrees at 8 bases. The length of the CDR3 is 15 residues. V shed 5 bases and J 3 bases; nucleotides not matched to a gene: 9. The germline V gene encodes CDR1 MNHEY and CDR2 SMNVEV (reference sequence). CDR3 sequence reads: CASSTPLGTSYEQYF. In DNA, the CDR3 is TGTGCCAGCAGTACGCCGCTCGGGACTAGCTACGAGCAGTACTTC.

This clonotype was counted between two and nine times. The CDR3 sequence: CASNQGVREGDTDTQYF. CDR3 DNA sequence: TGTGCCAGCAATCAAGGAGTCCGGGAGGGAGACACAGATACGCAGTATTTT. V and J are TRBV12-3 or TRBV12-4 and TRBJ2-3; 8 bases align to TRBD2. This CDR3 comprises 17 residues. The ends lost 7 bases at V and 2 bases at J; junction bases unmatched: 14.

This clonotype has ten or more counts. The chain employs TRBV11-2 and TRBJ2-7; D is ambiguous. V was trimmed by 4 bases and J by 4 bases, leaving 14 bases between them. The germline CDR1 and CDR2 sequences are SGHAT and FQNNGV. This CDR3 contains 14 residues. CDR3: CASSSLLLSYEQYF. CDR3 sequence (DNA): TGTGCCAGCAGCTCCCTCCTTTTGAGTTACGAGCAGTACTTC.

Written as DNA, the CDR3 is TGTGCCAGCAGCTCCATAGGAGCCTACGAGCAGTACTTC. It translates to CASSSIGAYEQYF. This rearrangement joins TRBV7-9 to TRBJ2-7; D gene unclear. The germline CDR1 and CDR2 sequences are SEHNR and FQNEAQ (reference sequence). CDR3 size: 13 residues. Deletions cut 4 bases from V and 2 bases from J, with 9 bases between.

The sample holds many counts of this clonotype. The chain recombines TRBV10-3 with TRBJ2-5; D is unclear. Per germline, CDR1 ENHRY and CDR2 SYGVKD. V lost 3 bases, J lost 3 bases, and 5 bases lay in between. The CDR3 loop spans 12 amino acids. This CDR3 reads CAISDSEETQYF. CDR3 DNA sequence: TGTGCCATCAGTGACAGCGAAGAGACCCAGTACTTC.

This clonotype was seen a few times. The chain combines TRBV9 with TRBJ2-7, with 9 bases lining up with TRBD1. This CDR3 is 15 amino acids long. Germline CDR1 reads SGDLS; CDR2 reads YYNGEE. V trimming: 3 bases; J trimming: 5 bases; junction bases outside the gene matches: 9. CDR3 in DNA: TGTGCCAGCAGCGCCTCTACAGGGGGCCTAAACGAGCAGTACTTC. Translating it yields CASSASTGGLNEQYF. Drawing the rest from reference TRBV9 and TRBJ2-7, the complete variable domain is DSGVTQTPKHLITATGQRVTLRCSPRSGDLSVYWYQQSLDQGLQFLIQYYNGEERAKGNILERFSAQQFPDLHSELNLSSLELGDSALYFCASSASTGGLNEQYFGPGTRLTVT.

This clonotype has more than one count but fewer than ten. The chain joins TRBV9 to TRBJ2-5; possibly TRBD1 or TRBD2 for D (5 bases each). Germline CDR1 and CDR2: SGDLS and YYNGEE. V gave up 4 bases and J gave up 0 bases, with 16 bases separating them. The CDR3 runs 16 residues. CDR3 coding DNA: TGTGCCAGCAGCCCGCACGTGGGGGATTACCAAGAGACCCAGTACTTC. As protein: CASSPHVGDYQETQYF. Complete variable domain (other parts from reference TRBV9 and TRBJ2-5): DSGVTQTPKHLITATGQRVTLRCSPRSGDLSVYWYQQSLDQGLQFLIQYYNGEERAKGNILERFSAQQFPDLHSELNLSSLELGDSALYFCASSPHVGDYQETQYFGPGTRLLVL.

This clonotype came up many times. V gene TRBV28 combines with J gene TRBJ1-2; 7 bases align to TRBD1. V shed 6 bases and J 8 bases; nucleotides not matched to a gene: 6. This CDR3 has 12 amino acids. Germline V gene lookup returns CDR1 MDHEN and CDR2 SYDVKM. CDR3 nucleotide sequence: TGTGCCAGCAGGCCGACAGGGTCGGGCTACACCTTC. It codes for CASRPTGSGYTF.

This chain's CDR3 is CAISGGANEQFF. The DNA of the CDR3 is TGTGCCATCAGTGGCGGGGCTAATGAGCAGTTCTTC. The rearrangement uses TRBV10-3 and TRBJ2-1; D possibly corresponds to TRBD2 (6 bases). Deletions cut 4 bases from V and 7 bases from J, with 8 bases between. From germline, CDR1 is ENHRY and CDR2 SYGVKD. The CDR3 runs to 12 residues.

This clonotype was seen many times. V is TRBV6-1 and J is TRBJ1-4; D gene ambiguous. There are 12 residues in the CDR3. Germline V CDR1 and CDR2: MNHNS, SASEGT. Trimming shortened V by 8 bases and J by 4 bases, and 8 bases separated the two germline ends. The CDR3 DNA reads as TGTGCCAGCCGAGATCTTAATGAAAAACTGTTTTTT. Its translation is CASRDLNEKLFF.

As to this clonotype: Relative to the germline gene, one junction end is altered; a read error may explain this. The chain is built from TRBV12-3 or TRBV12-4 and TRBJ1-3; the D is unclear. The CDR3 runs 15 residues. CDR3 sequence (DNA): TGTGCCAGCAGTTTAGGTGGGAACACTGGAAGCACCATATATTTT. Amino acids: CASSLGGNTGSTIYF.

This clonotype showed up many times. The CDR3 region has the DNA TGCAGTGCTAGAAATCCGGCAGTTTTAGGGTCATATGAAGCTTTCTTT. It is translated as CSARNPAVLGSYEAFF. This sequence joins TRBV20-1 and TRBJ1-1; D is undetermined. The V end was cut by 2 bases, the J end by 7 bases, with 23 bases between. The CDR3 runs to 16 residues. Germline CDR1 reads DFQATT; CDR2 reads SNEGSKA (reference sequence).

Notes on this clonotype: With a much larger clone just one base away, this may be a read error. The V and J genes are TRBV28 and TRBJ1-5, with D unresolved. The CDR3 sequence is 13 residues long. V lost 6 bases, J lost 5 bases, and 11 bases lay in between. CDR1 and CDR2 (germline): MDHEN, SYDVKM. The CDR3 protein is CASSQEPDQPQHF. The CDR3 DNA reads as TGTGCCAGCAGCCAAGAGCCGGATCAGCCCCAGCATTTT. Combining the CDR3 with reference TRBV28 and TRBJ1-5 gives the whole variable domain DVKVTQSSRYLVKRTGEKVFLECVQDMDHENMFWYRQDPGLGLRLIYFSYDVKMKEKGDIPEGYSVSREKKERFSLILESASTNQTSMYLCASSQEPDQPQHFGDGTRLSIL.

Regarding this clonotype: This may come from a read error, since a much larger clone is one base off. In nucleotides, the CDR3 is TGCGCCAGCAGCTGGGGGGGGGCCCACACTGAAGCTTTCTTT. Translation gives CASSWGGAHTEAFF. The rearrangement joins TRBV5-1 to TRBJ1-1, with D possibly being TRBD1 (6 bases). The germline V gene encodes CDR1 SGHRS and CDR2 YFSETQ. The CDR3 length is 14 residues. The V end lost 3 bases, the J end lost 3 bases, and 12 bases lay between the germline ends.

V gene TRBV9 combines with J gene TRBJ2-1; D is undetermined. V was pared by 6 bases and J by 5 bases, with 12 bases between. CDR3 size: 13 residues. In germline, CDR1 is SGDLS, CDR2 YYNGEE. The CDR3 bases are TGTGCCAGCAATACCGCGGCCGACAATGAGCAGTTCTTC. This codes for CASNTAADNEQFF.

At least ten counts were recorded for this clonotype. CDR3 sequence reads: CASRRFTGTGNSPLHF. In nucleotides, the CDR3 is TGTGCCAGCAGACGTTTCACAGGGACGGGGAATTCACCCCTCCACTTT. The chain links TRBV6-1 to TRBJ1-6; a weak D match, TRBD1 (6 bases). This CDR3 region has 16 residues. V lost 6 bases to trimming and J lost 7 bases, with 19 bases between them. CDR1 MNHNS and CDR2 SASEGT come from the germline V gene.